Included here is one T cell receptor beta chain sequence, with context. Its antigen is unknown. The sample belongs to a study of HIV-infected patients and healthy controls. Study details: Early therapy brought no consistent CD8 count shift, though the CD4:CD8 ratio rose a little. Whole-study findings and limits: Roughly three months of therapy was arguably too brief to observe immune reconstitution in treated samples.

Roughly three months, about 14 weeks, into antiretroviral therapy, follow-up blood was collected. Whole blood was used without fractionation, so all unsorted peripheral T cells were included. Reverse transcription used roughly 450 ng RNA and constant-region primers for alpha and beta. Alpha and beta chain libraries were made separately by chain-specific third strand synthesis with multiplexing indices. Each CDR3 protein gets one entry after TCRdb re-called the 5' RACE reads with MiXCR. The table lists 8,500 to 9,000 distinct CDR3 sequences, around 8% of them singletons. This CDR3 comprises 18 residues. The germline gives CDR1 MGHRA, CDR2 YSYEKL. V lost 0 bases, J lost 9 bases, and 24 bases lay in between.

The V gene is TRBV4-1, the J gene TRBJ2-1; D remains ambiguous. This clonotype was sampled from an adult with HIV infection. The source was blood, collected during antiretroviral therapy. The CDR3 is CASSQEERDQDLLIEQFF. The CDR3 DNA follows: TGCGCCAGCAGCCAAGAAGAACGCGACCAGGACCTCTTGATTGAGCAGTTCTTC.